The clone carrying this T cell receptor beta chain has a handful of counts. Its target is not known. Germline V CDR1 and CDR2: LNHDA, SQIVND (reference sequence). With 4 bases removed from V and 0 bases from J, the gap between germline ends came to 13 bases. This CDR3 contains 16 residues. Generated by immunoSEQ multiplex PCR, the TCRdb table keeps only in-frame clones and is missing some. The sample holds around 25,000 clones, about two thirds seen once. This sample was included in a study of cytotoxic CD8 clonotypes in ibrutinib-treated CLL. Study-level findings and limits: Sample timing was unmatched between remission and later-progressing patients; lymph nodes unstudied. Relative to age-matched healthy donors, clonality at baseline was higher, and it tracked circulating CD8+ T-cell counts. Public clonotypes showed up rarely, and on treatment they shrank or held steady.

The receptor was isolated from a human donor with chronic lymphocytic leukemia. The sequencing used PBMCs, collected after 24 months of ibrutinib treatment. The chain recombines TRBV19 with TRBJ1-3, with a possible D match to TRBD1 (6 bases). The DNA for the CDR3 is TGTGCCAGTAGTAAGGTCGGACAGAACTCTGGAAACACCATATATTTT. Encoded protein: CASSKVGQNSGNTIYF.